One and the same sample provided the 9 T cell receptor beta chains below, sequenced in a study of T cell changes during pregnancy in multiple sclerosis. Sequenced by immunoSEQ multiplex PCR; TCRdb stores in-frame clones only, minus some. This sample has more than 15,000 clones, with more than 70% found just once. The material sequenced was CD4+ T cells from peripheral blood mononuclear cells, taken in the first trimester of pregnancy. Every receptor here comes from a female donor in good health, enrolled as a control in a pregnancy study.

This clone was observed once. The chain links TRBV6-1 to TRBJ1-1; perhaps TRBD1 as D (6 bases). The CDR3 has 14 residues. Trimming left V 7 bases short and J 4 bases short, with 16 bases between. The germline CDR1 and CDR2 sequences are MNHNS and SASEGT. Here the CDR3 reads CASNRVPKVTEAFF. In DNA form, the CDR3 reads TGTGCCAGCAACAGGGTCCCAAAGGTCACTGAAGCTTTCTTT.

The CDR3 DNA reads as TGTGCCAGCACCCATTGGGGACAGGACCCCACCGGGGAGCTGTTTTTT. This translates into CASTHWGQDPTGELFF. The gene calls are TRBV7-9 and TRBJ2-2; 8 bases fit TRBD1. This CDR3 contains 16 residues. V lost 7 bases, J lost 4 bases, and 11 bases stayed unmatched. Germline CDR1 and CDR2: SEHNR and FQNEAQ (reference sequence). Full variable domain (rest looked up from reference TRBV7-9 and TRBJ2-2): DTGVSQNPRHKITKRGQNVTFRCDPISEHNRLYWYRQTLGQGPEFLTYFQNEAQLEKSRLLSDRFSAERPKGSFSTLEIQRTEQGDSAMYLCASTHWGQDPTGELFFGEGSRLTVL.

This clone was seen a single time. The chain joins TRBV28 to TRBJ1-2; 7 bases are shared with TRBD1. Trimming removed 3 bases from V and 5 bases from J; junction bases left unmatched: 3. This CDR3 has 13 residues. In germline, CDR1 is MDHEN, CDR2 SYDVKM. The CDR3 nucleotides read TGTGCCAGCAGTTTTAGGGGGCAGTATGGCTACACCTTC. Encoded protein: CASSFRGQYGYTF.

As to this clone: The same CDR3 can be traced to other DNA sequences in this sample. V gene TRBV18 combines with J gene TRBJ2-5; D unresolved. The CDR3 has 12 amino acids. CDR1 and CDR2 (germline): KGHSH, LQKENI. Between the trimmed V and J ends, which lost 3 bases and 4 bases, there was a span of 6 bases. CDR3 DNA: TGTGCCAGCTCACCGCGGAGAGAGACCCAGTACTTC. Translated, it gives CASSPRRETQYF.

The gene calls are TRBV7-9 and TRBJ1-2; D perhaps matches TRBD1 (5 bases). The CDR3 has 14 amino acids. The germline V gene encodes CDR1 SEHNR and CDR2 FQNEAQ (reference sequence). Trimming removed 1 base from V and 9 bases from J, with 15 bases in between. Here the CDR3 reads CASSLEEGNRRYTF. CDR3 nucleotide sequence: TGTGCCAGCAGCTTAGAGGAGGGGAACCGGCGCTACACCTTC.

This chain joins TRBV6-5 and TRBJ1-2; 11 bases are a match to TRBD1. The CDR3 covers 15 residues. Germline-derived CDR1 and CDR2 are MNHEY and SVGAGI. V trimming: 6 bases; J trimming: 7 bases; junction bases outside the gene matches: 10. CDR3 amino acids: CASSAFGQGAGGYTF. The CDR3 DNA sequence: TGTGCCAGCAGCGCATTCGGACAGGGGGCTGGTGGCTACACCTTC.

This chain uses TRBV23-1 with TRBJ1-2; TRBD1 agrees at 10 bases. TRBV23-1 is an open reading frame, and its role is uncertain. Germline trimming cut 0 bases from V and 5 bases from J; bases unmatched to any gene: 6. This CDR3 has 16 amino acids. In nucleotides, the CDR3 is TGCGCCAGCAGTCAATCGGGACAGGGGTTTTTTTATGGCTACACCTTC. As protein: CASSQSGQGFFYGYTF.

The rearrangement links TRBV7-2 to TRBJ2-5, with D unclear. Trimming pared 0 bases from V and 9 bases from J, leaving 8 bases between. Germline V gives CDR1 SGHTA, CDR2 FQGNSA. There are 12 residues in the CDR3. CDR3 loop: CASSLALTAQYF. As DNA, the CDR3 is TGTGCCAGCAGCTTAGCCCTCACGGCCCAGTACTTC.

This sequence joins TRBV30 and TRBJ1-5; 9 bases fit TRBD1. Trimming cost V 1 base and J 6 bases; bases outside gene matches: 4. CDR3 size: 14 residues. CDR1 and CDR2 (germline): GTSNPN, SVGIG (reference sequence). The CDR3 DNA follows: TGTGCCTGGAGTGGGACAGGGGATGGTCAGCCCCAGCATTTT. This encodes CAWSGTGDGQPQHF.